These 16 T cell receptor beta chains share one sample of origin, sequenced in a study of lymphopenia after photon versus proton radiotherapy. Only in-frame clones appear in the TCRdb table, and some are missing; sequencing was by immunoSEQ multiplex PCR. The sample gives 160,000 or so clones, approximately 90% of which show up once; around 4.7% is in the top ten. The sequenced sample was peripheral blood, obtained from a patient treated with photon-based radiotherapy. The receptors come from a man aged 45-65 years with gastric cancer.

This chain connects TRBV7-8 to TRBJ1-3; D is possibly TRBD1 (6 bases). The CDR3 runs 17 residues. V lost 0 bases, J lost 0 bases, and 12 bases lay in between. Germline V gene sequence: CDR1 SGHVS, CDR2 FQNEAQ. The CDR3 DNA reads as TGTGCCAGCAGCTTAGCCCCGACAGGACTCTCTGGAAACACCATATATTTT. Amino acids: CASSLAPTGLSGNTIYF.

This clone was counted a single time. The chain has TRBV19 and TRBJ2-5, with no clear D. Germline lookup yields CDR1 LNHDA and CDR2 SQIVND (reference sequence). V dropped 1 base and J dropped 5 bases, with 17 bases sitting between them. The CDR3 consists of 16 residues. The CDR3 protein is CASSIGYQLRSETQYF. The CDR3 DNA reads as TGTGCCAGTAGTATAGGGTACCAGTTGAGGTCGGAGACCCAGTACTTC.

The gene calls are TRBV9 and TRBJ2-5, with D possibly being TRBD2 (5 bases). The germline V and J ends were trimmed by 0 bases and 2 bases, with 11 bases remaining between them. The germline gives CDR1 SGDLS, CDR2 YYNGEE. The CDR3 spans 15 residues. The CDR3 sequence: CASSVGGNPQETQYF. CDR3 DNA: TGTGCCAGCAGCGTAGGAGGGAATCCTCAAGAGACCCAGTACTTC.

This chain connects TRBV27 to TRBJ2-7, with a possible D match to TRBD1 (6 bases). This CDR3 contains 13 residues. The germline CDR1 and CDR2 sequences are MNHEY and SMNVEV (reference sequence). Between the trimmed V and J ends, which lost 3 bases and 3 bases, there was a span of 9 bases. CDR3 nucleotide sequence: TGTGCCAGCAGTTTGGGGGCCGGCTACGAGCAGTACTTC. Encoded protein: CASSLGAGYEQYF.

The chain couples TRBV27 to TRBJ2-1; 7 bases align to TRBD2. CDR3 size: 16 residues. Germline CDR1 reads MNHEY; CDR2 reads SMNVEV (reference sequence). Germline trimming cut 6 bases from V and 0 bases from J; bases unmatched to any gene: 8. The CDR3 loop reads CASSTPGLTSYNEQFF. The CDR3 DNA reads TGTGCCAGCAGCACTCCGGGACTAACCTCCTACAATGAGCAGTTCTTC.

This CDR3 is CASSTKTGSRTDTQYF. The CDR3 nucleotides are TGTGCCAGCAGCACCAAGACAGGGTCGCGCACAGATACGCAGTATTTT. This chain uses TRBV5-5 with TRBJ2-3; 7 positions agree with TRBD1. There are 16 residues in the CDR3. Germline assignment: CDR1 SGHKS and CDR2 YYEKEE (reference sequence). V trimming: 4 bases; J trimming: 1 base; junction bases outside the gene matches: 9.

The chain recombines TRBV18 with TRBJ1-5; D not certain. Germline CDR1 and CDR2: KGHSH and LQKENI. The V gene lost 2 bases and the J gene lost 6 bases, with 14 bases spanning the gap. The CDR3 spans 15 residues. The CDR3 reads CASSPGRTSGQPQHF. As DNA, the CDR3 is TGTGCCAGCTCACCAGGGCGGACTTCGGGTCAGCCCCAGCATTTT.

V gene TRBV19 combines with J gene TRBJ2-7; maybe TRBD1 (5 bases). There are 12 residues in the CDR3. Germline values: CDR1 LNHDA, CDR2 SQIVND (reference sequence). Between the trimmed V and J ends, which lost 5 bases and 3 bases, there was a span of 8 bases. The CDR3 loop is CASSSQGYEQYF. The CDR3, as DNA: TGTGCCAGTAGTTCGCAGGGCTACGAGCAGTACTTC.

The CDR3 DNA follows: TGTGCCAGCAGTCGGGGGACAGGAAACTATGGCTACACCTTC. This codes for CASSRGTGNYGYTF. The J gene is TRBJ1-2, the V gene TRBV11-2; 8 bases fit TRBD1. V lost 6 bases and J lost 2; bases outside the gene matches: 5. Germline CDR1 is SGHAT and CDR2 is FQNNGV. This CDR3 is built from 14 residues.

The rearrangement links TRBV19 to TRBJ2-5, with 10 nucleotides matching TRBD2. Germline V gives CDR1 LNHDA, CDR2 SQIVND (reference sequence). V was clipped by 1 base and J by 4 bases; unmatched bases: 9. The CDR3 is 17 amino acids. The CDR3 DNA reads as TGTGCCAGTAGTATAGCAGCGGGAGGGGATAAGAGAGAGACCCAGTACTTC. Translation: CASSIAAGGDKRETQYF.

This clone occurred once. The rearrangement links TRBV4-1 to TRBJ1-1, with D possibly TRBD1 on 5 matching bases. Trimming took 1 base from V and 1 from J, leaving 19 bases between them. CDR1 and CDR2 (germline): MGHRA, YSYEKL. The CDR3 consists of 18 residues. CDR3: CASSQGPGGLTGNTEAFF. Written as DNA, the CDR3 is TGCGCCAGCAGCCAAGGTCCGGGGGGTCTAACAGGGAACACTGAAGCTTTCTTT.

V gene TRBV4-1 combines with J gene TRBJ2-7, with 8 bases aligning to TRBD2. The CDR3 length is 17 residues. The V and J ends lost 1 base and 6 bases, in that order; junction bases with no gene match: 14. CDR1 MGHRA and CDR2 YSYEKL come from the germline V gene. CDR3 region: CASSQVHLGLEASEQYF. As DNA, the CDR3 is TGCGCCAGCAGCCAAGTTCACTTGGGACTAGAAGCATCCGAGCAGTACTTC.

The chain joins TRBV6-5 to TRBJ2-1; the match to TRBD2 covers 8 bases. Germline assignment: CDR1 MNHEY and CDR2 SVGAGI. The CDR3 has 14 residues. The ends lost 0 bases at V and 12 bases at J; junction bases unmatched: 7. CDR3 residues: CASSYSAGGPAQFF. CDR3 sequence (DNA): TGTGCCAGCAGTTACTCTGCGGGAGGCCCGGCGCAGTTCTTC.

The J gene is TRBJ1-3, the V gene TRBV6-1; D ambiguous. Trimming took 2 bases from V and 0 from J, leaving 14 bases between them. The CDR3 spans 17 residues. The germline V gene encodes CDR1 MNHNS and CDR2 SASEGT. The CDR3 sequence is CASSEPRRTFSGNTIYF. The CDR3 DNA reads TGTGCCAGCAGTGAACCGCGCAGGACCTTCTCTGGAAACACCATATATTTT.

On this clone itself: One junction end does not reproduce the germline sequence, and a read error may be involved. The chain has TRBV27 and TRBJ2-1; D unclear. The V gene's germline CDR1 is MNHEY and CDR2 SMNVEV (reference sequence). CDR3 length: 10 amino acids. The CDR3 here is CASRLYEQFF. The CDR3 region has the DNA TGTGCCAGCAGGTTATATGAGCAGTTCTTC.

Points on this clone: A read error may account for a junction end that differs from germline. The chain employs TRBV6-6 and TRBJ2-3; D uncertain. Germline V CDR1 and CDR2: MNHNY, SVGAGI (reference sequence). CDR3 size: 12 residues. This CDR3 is CVSSPYTDTQYF. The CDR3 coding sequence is TGTGTCAGCAGCCCCTACACAGATACGCAGTATTTT.